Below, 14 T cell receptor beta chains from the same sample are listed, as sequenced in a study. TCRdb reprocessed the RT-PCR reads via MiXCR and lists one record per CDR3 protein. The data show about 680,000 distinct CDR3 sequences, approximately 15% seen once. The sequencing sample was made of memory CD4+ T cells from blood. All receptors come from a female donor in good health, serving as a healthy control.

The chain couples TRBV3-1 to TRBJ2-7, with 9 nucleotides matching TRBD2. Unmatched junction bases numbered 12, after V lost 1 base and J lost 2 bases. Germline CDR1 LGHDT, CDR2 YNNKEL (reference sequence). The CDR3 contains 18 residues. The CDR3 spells CASSQAGTSLRRTYEQYF. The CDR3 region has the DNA TGTGCCAGCAGCCAAGCCGGGACTAGCCTTAGGAGAACCTACGAGCAGTACTTC.

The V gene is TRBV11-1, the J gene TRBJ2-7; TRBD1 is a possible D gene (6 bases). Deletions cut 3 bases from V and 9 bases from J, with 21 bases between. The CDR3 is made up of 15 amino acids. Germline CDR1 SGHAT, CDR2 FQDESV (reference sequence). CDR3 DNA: TGTGCCAGCAGCTTGTCGACAGGCGTAGCCCAACGGCAGTACTTC. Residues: CASSLSTGVAQRQYF.

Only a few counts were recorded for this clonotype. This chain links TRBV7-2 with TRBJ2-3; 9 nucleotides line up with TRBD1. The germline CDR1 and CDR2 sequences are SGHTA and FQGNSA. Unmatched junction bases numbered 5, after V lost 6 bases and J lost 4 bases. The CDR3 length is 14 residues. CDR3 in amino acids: CASRRTGAADTQYF. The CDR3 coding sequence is TGTGCCAGCAGACGGACAGGGGCTGCAGATACGCAGTATTTT.

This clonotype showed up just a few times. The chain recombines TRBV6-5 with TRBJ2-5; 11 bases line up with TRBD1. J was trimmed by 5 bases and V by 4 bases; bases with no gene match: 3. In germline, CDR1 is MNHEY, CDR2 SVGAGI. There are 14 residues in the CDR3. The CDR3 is CASSFGTGGETQYF. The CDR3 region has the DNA TGTGCCAGCAGTTTCGGGACAGGGGGGGAGACCCAGTACTTC.

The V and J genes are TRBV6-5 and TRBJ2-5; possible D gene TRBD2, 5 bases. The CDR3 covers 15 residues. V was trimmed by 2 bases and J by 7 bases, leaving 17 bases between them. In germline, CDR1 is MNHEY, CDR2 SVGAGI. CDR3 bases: TGTGCCAGCAGTTACGGGCAGAGCACCAGCGGGACCCAGTACTTC. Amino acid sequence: CASSYGQSTSGTQYF.

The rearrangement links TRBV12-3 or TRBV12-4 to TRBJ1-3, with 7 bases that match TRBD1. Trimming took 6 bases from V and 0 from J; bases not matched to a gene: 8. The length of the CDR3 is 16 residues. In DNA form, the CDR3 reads TGTGCCAGCAGCTGGGGACAGACCAGCTCTGGAAACACCATATATTTT. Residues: CASSWGQTSSGNTIYF.

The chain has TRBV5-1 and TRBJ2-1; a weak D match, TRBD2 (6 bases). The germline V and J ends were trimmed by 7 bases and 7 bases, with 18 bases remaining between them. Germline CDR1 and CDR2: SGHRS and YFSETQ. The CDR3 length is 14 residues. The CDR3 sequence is CASEGIGRGNEQFF. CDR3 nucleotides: TGCGCCAGCGAAGGAATCGGGAGAGGAAATGAGCAGTTCTTC.

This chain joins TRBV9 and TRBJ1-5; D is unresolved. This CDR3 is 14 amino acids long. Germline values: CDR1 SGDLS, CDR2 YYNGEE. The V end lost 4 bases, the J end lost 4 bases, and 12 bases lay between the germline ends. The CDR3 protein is CASSPPGRNQPQHF. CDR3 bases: TGTGCCAGCAGCCCCCCAGGAAGAAATCAGCCCCAGCATTTT.

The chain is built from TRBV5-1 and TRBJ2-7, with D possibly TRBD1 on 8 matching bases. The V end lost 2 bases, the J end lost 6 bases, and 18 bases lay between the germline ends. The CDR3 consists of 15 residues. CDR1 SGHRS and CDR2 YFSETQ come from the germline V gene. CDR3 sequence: CASSFTGGDATEQYF. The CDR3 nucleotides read TGCGCCAGCAGCTTCACAGGGGGGGATGCTACCGAGCAGTACTTC.

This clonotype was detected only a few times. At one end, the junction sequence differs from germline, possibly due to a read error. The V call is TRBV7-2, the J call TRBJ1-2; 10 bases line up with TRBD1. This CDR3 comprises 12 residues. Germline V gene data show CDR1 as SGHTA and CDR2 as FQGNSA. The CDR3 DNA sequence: TGTGCCAGCAGCGAGGGGACAGGGGCTCGTGCCTTC. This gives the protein CASSEGTGARAF.

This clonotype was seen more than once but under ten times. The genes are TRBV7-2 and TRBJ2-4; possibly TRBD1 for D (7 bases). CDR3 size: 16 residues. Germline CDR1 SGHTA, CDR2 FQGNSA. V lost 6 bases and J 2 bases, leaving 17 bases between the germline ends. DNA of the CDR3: TGTGCCAGCAGGCGGGACAGCGTCCTACCCAAAAACATTCAGTACTTC. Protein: CASRRDSVLPKNIQYF.

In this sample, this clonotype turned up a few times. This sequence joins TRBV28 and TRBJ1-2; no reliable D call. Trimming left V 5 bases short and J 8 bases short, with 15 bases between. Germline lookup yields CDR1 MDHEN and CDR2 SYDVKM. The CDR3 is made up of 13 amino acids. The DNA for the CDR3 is TGTGCCAGCAGTATACTCGGAGGCAGGGGCTACACCTTC. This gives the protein CASSILGGRGYTF.

The CDR3 DNA sequence: TGTGCCGCCAATGGCGGAGGGACGTACCAAGAGACCCAGTACTTC. It yields the protein CAANGGGTYQETQYF. This rearrangement joins TRBV28 to TRBJ2-5; D perhaps matches TRBD2 (6 bases). This CDR3 has 15 amino acids. From germline, CDR1 is MDHEN and CDR2 SYDVKM. The V gene lost 11 bases and the J gene lost 0 bases, with 19 bases spanning the gap.

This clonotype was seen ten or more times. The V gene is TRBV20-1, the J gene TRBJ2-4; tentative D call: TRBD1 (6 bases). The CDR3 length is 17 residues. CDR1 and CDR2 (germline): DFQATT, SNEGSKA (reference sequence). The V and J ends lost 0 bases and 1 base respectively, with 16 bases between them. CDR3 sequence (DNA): TGCAGTGCTAGAGACCCCGGGCCCCAGGGGGCCAAAAACATTCAGTACTTC. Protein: CSARDPGPQGAKNIQYF.